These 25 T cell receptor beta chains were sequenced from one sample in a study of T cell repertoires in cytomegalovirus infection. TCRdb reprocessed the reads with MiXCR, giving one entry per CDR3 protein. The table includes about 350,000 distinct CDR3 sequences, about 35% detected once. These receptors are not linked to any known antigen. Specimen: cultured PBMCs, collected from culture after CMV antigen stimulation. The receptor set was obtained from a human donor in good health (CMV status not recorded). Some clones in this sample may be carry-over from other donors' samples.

The CDR3 DNA is TGTGCCAGCAGAAGACCCGGACTAGCGGGAGTTGTCAATGAGCAGTTCTTC. Translated, it gives CASRRPGLAGVVNEQFF. The V call is TRBV6-2 or TRBV6-3, the J call TRBJ2-1, with 13 bases fitting TRBD2. Trimming cost V 6 bases and J 6 bases; bases outside gene matches: 11. Germline CDR1 MNHEY, CDR2 SVGEGT. CDR3 length: 17 residues.

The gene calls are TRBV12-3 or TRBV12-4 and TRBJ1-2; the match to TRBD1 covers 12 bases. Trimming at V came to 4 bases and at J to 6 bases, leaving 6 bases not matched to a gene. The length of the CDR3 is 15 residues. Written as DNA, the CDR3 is TGTGCCAGCAGTTGGCCGGGACAGGGGGCGGATGGCTACACCTTC. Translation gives CASSWPGQGADGYTF.

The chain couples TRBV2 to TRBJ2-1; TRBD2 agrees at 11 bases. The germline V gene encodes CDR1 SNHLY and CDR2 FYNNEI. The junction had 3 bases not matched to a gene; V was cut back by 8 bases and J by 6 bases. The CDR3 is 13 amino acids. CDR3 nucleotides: TGTGCCAGCGGAGGACTAGCGGGCAATGAGCAGTTCTTC. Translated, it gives CASGGLAGNEQFF.

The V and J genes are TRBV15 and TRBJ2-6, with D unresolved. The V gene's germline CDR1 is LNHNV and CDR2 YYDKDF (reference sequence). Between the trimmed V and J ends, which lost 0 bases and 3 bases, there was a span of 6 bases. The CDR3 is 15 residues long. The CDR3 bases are TGTGCCACCAGCAGAGATCAAGGTGGGGCCAACGTCCTGACTTTC. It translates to CATSRDQGGANVLTF.

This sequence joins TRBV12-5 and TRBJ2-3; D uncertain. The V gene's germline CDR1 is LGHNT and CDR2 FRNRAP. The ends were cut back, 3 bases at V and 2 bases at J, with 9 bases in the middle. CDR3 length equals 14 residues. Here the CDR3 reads CASGFGQNTDTQYF. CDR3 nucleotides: TGTGCTAGTGGTTTTGGCCAGAACACAGATACGCAGTATTTT.

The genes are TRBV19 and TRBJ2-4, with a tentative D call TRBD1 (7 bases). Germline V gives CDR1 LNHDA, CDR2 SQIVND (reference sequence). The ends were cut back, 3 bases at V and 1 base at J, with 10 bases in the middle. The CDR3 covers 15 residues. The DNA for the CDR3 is TGTGCCAGTAGTATTGCAGGGGGGGCCAAAAACATTCAGTACTTC. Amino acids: CASSIAGGAKNIQYF. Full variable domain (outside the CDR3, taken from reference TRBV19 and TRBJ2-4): DGGITQSPKYLFRKEGQNVTLSCEQNLNHDAMYWYRQDPGQGLRLIYYSQIVNDFQKGDIAEGYSVSREKKESFPLTVTSAQKNPTAFYLCASSIAGGAKNIQYFGAGTRLSVL.

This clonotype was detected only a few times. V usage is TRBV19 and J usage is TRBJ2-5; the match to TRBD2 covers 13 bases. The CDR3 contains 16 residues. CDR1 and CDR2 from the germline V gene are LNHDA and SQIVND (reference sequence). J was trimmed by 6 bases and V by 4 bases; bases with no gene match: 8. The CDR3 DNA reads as TGTGCCAGTAGTAACCCCGGACTAGCGGGAGTCCAGACCCAGTACTTC. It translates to CASSNPGLAGVQTQYF.

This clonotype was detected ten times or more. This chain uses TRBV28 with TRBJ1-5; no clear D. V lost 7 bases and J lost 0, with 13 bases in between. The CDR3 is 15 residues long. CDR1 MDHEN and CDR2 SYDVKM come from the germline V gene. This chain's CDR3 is CASTERVYSNQPQHF. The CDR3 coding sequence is TGTGCCAGCACAGAAAGGGTGTATAGCAATCAGCCCCAGCATTTT.

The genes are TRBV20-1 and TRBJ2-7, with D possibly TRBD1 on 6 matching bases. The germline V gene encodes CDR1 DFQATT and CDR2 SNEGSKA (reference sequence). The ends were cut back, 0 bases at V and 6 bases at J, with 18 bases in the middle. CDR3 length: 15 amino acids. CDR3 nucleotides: TGCAGTGCTAGAGAAGGTTGGGTACAGGGTGGCGAGCAGTACTTC. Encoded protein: CSAREGWVQGGEQYF.

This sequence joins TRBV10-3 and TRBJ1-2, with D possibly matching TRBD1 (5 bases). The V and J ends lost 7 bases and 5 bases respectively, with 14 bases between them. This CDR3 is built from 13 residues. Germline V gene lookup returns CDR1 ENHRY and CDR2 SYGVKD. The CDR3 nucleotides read TGTGCCATCACCTTCGACAGTTTATATGGCTACACCTTC. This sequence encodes CAITFDSLYGYTF.

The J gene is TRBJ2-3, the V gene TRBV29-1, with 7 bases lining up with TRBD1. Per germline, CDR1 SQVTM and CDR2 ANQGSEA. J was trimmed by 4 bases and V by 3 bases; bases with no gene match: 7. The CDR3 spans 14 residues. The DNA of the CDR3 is TGCAGCGTTGACGCAGGGGGTAACTCAGATACGCAGTATTTT. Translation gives CSVDAGGNSDTQYF.

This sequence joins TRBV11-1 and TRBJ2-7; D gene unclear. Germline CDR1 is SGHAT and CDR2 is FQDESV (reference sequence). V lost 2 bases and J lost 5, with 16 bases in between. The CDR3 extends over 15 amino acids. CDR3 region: CASSLRSRKRHEQYV. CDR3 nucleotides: TGTGCCAGCAGCTTACGGAGCAGGAAAAGGCACGAGCAGTACGTC.

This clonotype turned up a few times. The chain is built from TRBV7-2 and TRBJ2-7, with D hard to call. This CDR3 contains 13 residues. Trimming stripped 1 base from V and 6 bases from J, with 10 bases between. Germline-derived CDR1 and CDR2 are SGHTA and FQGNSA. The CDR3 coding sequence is TGTGCCAGCAGCTTAGATGCATACTCCGAGCAGTACTTC. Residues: CASSLDAYSEQYF.

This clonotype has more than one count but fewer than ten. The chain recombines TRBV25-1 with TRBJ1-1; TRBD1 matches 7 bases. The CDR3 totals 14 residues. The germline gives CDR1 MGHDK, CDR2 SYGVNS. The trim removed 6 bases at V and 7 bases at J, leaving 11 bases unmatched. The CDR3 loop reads CASSRGGVGGEAFF. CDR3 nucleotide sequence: TGTGCCAGCAGCAGAGGGGGCGTGGGGGGTGAAGCTTTCTTT. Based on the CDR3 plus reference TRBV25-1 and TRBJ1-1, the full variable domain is EADIYQTPRYLVIGTGKKITLECSQTMGHDKMYWYQQDPGMELHLIHYSYGVNSTEKGDLSSESTVSRIRTEHFPLTLESARPSHTSQYLCASSRGGVGGEAFFGQGTRLTVV.

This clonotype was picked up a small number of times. CDR3 region: CASSLGRQDRREQYF. The CDR3 DNA sequence: TGTGCCAGCAGCTTAGGAAGACAGGACCGGCGGGAGCAGTACTTC. The chain couples TRBV11-2 to TRBJ2-7, with D perhaps matching TRBD1 (6 bases). Per germline, CDR1 SGHAT and CDR2 FQNNGV. Trimming took off 1 base at V and 7 bases at J, with 17 bases between the two ends. This CDR3 contains 15 residues.

The CDR3 DNA follows: TGTGCCAGCAGCGCAAACCGGGACAGAGAAGCTTTCTTT. Protein sequence: CASSANRDREAFF. The chain employs TRBV7-2 and TRBJ1-1, with 7 bases that match TRBD1. The CDR3 is made up of 13 amino acids. V shed 5 bases, J shed 8 bases, and the junction held 8 bases outside the gene matches. Germline CDR1 is SGHTA and CDR2 is FQGNSA.

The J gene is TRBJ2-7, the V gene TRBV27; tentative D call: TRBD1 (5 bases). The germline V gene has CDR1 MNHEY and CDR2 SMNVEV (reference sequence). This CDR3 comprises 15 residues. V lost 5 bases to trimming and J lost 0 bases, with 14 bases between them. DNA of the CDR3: TGTGCCAGCAGTATAGGACACCAACTCTCCTACGAGCAGTACTTC. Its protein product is CASSIGHQLSYEQYF.

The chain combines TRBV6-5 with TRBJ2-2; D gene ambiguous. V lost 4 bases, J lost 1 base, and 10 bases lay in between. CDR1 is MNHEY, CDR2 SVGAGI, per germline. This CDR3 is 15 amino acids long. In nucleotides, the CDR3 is TGTGCCAGCAGTTGGGTAGGGCGGAACACCGGGGAGCTGTTTTTT. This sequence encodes CASSWVGRNTGELFF.

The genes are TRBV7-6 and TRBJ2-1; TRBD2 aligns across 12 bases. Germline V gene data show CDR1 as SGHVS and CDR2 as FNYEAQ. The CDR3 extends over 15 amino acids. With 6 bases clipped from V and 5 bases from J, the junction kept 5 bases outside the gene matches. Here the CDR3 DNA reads TGTGCCAGCAGACTCGGGACTAGCGGGCACAATGAGCAGTTCTTC. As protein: CASRLGTSGHNEQFF. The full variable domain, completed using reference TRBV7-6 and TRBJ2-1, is GAGVSQSPRYKVTKRGQDVALRCDPISGHVSLYWYRQALGQGPEFLTYFNYEAQQDKSGLPNDRFSAERPEGSISTLTIQRTEQRDSAMYRCASRLGTSGHNEQFFGPGTRLTVL.

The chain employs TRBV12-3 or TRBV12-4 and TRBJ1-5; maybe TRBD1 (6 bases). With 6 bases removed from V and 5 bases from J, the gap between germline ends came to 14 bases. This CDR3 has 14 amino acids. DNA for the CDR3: TGTGCCAGCAGGGCAGGACAGACCTATCAGCCCCAGCATTTT. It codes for CASRAGQTYQPQHF.

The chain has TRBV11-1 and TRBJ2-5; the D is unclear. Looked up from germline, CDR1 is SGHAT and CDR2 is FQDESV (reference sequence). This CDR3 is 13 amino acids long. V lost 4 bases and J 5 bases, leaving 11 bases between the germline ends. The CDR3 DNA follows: TGTGCCAGCAGCTATGGCCCCGAGGAGACCCAGTACTTC. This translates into CASSYGPEETQYF.

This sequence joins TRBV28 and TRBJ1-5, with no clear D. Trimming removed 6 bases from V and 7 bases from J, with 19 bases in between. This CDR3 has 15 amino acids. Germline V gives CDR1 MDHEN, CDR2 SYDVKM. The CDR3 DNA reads TGTGCCAGCAGCCCCTTTCTCGGGGAGGGACAGCCCCAGCATTTT. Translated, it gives CASSPFLGEGQPQHF.

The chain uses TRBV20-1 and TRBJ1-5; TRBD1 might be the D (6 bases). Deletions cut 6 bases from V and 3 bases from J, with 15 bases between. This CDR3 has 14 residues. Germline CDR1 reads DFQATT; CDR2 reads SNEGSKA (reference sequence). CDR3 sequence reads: CSASKGGSNQPQHF. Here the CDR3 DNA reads TGCAGTGCCTCAAAGGGGGGGTCCAATCAGCCCCAGCATTTT.

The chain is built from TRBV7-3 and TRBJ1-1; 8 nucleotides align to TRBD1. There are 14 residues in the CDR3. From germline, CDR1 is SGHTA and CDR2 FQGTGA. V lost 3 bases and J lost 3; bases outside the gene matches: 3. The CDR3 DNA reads TGTGCCAGCAGCTTGGGCAGGGGGCACACTGAAGCTTTCTTT. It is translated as CASSLGRGHTEAFF.

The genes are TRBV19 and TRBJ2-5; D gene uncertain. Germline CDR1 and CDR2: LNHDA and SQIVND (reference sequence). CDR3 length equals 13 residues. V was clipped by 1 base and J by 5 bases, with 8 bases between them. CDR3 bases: TGTGCCAGTAGTATAGTTCCGATCGAGACCCAGTACTTC. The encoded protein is CASSIVPIETQYF.